The 21 T cell receptor beta chains given below trace back to one sample, sequenced in a study of vaccination and CD4 T cells after COVID-19. These receptors are not linked to any known antigen. Treatment noted: roughly 10-day PBMC culture with coronavirus spike peptide pools or control peptides (ViraFEST assay). Researchers collected the unexposed donor's CD4+ T cells before the COVID-19 pandemic (2011-2018). With the Oncomine TCR Beta short-read assay, DNA from cultured CD4+ T cells was sequenced. Cultures of CD4+ T cells served as the source for extracting genomic DNA. TCRdb re-called the PCR reads through MiXCR, storing one row per CDR3 protein. The sample shows under 10,000 distinct CDR3 sequences, roughly 34% of them seen only once. Sample: CD4+ T cells from blood, cultured in vitro. These receptors were taken from a human donor in good health.

This clonotype was seen a few times. The V and J genes are TRBV6-2 or TRBV6-3 and TRBJ2-2, with D maybe TRBD2 (6 bases). With 6 bases removed from V and 2 bases from J, the gap between germline ends came to 10 bases. Germline V CDR1 and CDR2: MNHEY, SVGEGT. The CDR3 extends over 14 amino acids. CDR3 in DNA: TGTGCCAGCAGGTCACTAGCCAACACCGGGGAGCTGTTTTTT. It is translated as CASRSLANTGELFF.

This clonotype occurred a few times. The chain joins TRBV10-2 to TRBJ1-5; D is unclear. Per germline, CDR1 WSHSY and CDR2 SAAADI. This CDR3 comprises 19 residues. Trimming removed 0 bases from V and 0 bases from J, with 18 bases in between. The CDR3 sequence: CASSESWKSRPTSNQPQHF. The CDR3 DNA reads as TGCGCCAGCAGTGAGTCGTGGAAGAGCCGCCCAACTAGCAATCAGCCCCAGCATTTT.

V is TRBV7-2 and J is TRBJ2-7, with D maybe TRBD1 (6 bases). Trimming removed 4 bases from V and 6 bases from J, with 19 bases in between. Per germline, CDR1 SGHTA and CDR2 FQGNSA. The CDR3 is made up of 15 amino acids. The CDR3 protein is CASSSRRGSTSEQYF. CDR3 DNA sequence: TGTGCCAGCAGCTCCCGCAGGGGCTCTACTAGCGAGCAGTACTTC.

This clonotype was detected only a few times. The DNA of the CDR3 is TGTGCCAGCAGCTACATGGGCGGGGTAGGGGCAGATACGCAGTATTTT. Translation gives CASSYMGGVGADTQYF. V usage is TRBV7-9 and J usage is TRBJ2-3; TRBD2 might be the D (6 bases). Deletions cut 4 bases from V and 4 bases from J, with 18 bases between. The CDR3 loop spans 16 amino acids. Germline loops: CDR1 SEHNR, CDR2 FQNEAQ (reference sequence).

This clonotype was seen once. This chain joins TRBV2 and TRBJ2-7; no clear D. The CDR3 contains 11 residues. Per germline, CDR1 SNHLY and CDR2 FYNNEI. The V end was cut by 1 base, the J end by 12 bases, with 10 bases between. CDR3 loop: CASSEEGRVYF. The CDR3 nucleotides are TGTGCCAGCAGTGAAGAGGGTCGGGTGTACTTC.

The CDR3 spells CASSGGGLSYEQYF. The CDR3 DNA sequence: TGTGCCAGCAGCGGCGGCGGGCTCTCCTACGAGCAGTACTTC. The chain uses TRBV6-1 and TRBJ2-7; tentatively, D is TRBD2 (5 bases). This CDR3 has 14 residues. Looked up from germline, CDR1 is MNHNS and CDR2 is SASEGT. The V end was cut by 6 bases, the J end by 0 bases, with 12 bases between.

By frequency in the sample, this clonotype is medium-sized. The rearrangement joins TRBV20-1 to TRBJ1-2; 7 positions agree with TRBD1. V gave up 0 bases and J gave up 4 bases; unmatched junction bases: 8. Germline CDR1 is DFQATT and CDR2 is SNEGSKA (reference sequence). This CDR3 has 15 residues. The CDR3 reads CSARDPARGIYGYTF. In DNA, the CDR3 is TGCAGTGCTAGAGATCCCGCCAGGGGGATCTATGGCTACACCTTC.

V and J are TRBV27 and TRBJ2-1; 9 bases line up with TRBD2. CDR3 length equals 16 residues. Trimming at V came to 3 bases and at J to 8 bases, leaving 11 bases not matched to a gene. Germline values: CDR1 MNHEY, CDR2 SMNVEV (reference sequence). The CDR3 spells CASSFLAGGPIHEQFF. DNA of the CDR3: TGTGCCAGCAGTTTCTTGGCGGGAGGGCCTATACATGAGCAGTTCTTC.

This clonotype was seen a few times. This chain joins TRBV4-3 and TRBJ2-5, with D possibly called TRBD1 or TRBD2 (6 bases each). The V gene lost 8 bases and the J gene lost 5 bases, with 15 bases spanning the gap. The CDR3 totals 13 residues. Germline V gives CDR1 LGHNA, CDR2 YSLEER. The CDR3 here is CASGGRGRETQYF. In DNA form, the CDR3 reads TGCGCCAGCGGGGGGCGGGGAAGGGAGACCCAGTACTTC.

The chain is built from TRBV19 and TRBJ2-7; D remains unclear. Germline V lookup: CDR1 LNHDA, CDR2 SQIVND (reference sequence). The CDR3 runs 11 residues. The V gene lost 8 bases and the J gene lost 3 bases, with 8 bases spanning the gap. CDR3 in DNA: TGTGCCAGTGGAAACCACTACGAGCAGTACTTC. This encodes CASGNHYEQYF. Complete variable domain (other parts from reference TRBV19 and TRBJ2-7): DGGITQSPKYLFRKEGQNVTLSCEQNLNHDAMYWYRQDPGQGLRLIYYSQIVNDFQKGDIAEGYSVSREKKESFPLTVTSAQKNPTAFYLCASGNHYEQYFGPGTRLTVT.

This clonotype was seen a few times. The CDR3 loop reads CASRASLNTEAFF. CDR3 sequence (DNA): TGTGCCAGCAGGGCGTCGCTGAACACTGAAGCTTTCTTT. The chain couples TRBV6-4 to TRBJ1-1, with unresolved D. Between the trimmed V and J ends, which lost 6 bases and 0 bases, there was a span of 8 bases. This CDR3 comprises 13 residues. The germline V gene encodes CDR1 MRHNA and CDR2 SNTAGT.

The chain joins TRBV4-1 to TRBJ2-2; 16 bases line up with TRBD2. With V trimmed by 1 base and J by 4 bases, 9 bases remained unmatched. Germline CDR1 and CDR2: MGHRA and YSYEKL. This CDR3 is 20 amino acids long. The CDR3 is CASSQVGGLAGGPGTGELFF. The CDR3 region has the DNA TGCGCCAGCAGCCAAGTCGGGGGACTAGCGGGAGGGCCCGGCACCGGGGAGCTGTTTTTT.

The V gene is TRBV7-2, the J gene TRBJ1-4, with D perhaps TRBD1 (5 bases). The CDR3 is made up of 14 amino acids. CDR1 SGHTA and CDR2 FQGNSA come from the germline V gene. The V end was cut by 5 bases, the J end by 8 bases, with 15 bases between. The CDR3 is CASSPGTGEEKLFF. For the CDR3, the DNA is TGTGCCAGCAGCCCAGGGACCGGAGAGGAAAAACTGTTTTTT.

This clonotype is labeled medium-sized (0.01 to 0.1%). This chain connects TRBV28 to TRBJ1-6; D remains ambiguous. The ends were cut back, 11 bases at V and 4 bases at J, with 12 bases in the middle. The CDR3 runs to 13 residues. Germline loops: CDR1 MDHEN, CDR2 SYDVKM. The CDR3 protein is CAVGSSYNSPLHF. The CDR3 nucleotides are TGTGCCGTAGGCTCGTCGTATAATTCACCCCTCCACTTT.

This chain connects TRBV4-3 to TRBJ2-7; D may be TRBD2 (7 bases). Trimming pared 0 bases from V and 6 bases from J, leaving 15 bases between. The CDR3 length is 15 residues. Germline V lookup: CDR1 LGHNA, CDR2 YSLEER. CDR3 protein: CASSQEVQGGVEQYF. CDR3 coding DNA: TGCGCCAGCAGCCAAGAAGTACAGGGAGGGGTCGAGCAGTACTTC.

This clonotype was detected only a few times. The J gene is TRBJ2-1, the V gene TRBV20-1, with D tentatively TRBD2 (6 bases). V lost 1 base to trimming and J lost 0 bases, with 13 bases between them. The germline CDR1 and CDR2 sequences are DFQATT and SNEGSKA (reference sequence). This CDR3 region has 16 residues. The CDR3 DNA reads TGCAGTGCTAGAGGGGCCCTAGCGACCTCCTACAATGAGCAGTTCTTC. Translated, it gives CSARGALATSYNEQFF.

The chain links TRBV5-1 to TRBJ1-1; the match to TRBD1 covers 11 bases. The CDR3 has 14 residues. Germline V CDR1 and CDR2: SGHRS, YFSETQ. The V and J ends lost 3 bases and 5 bases, in that order; junction bases with no gene match: 3. The CDR3 spells CASSWGDRGTEAFF. CDR3 sequence (DNA): TGCGCCAGCAGCTGGGGGGACAGGGGGACTGAAGCTTTCTTT. The variable domain in full, completed from reference TRBV5-1 and TRBJ1-1, reads KAGVTQTPRYLIKTRGQQVTLSCSPISGHRSVSWYQQTPGQGLQFLFEYFSETQRNKGNFPGRFSGRQFSNSRSEMNVSTLELGDSALYLCASSWGDRGTEAFFGQGTRLTVV.

The gene calls are TRBV28 and TRBJ1-5; D not certain. The germline V gene encodes CDR1 MDHEN and CDR2 SYDVKM. With 4 bases removed from V and 0 bases from J, the gap between germline ends came to 13 bases. The CDR3 totals 16 residues. Here the CDR3 DNA reads TGTGCCAGCAGTTCCCTATACCACTATAGCAATCAGCCCCAGCATTTT. It encodes CASSSLYHYSNQPQHF.

The chain recombines TRBV12-3 or TRBV12-4 with TRBJ2-7; TRBD2 is a possible D gene (6 bases). This CDR3 spans 15 amino acids. Trimming pared 2 bases from V and 0 bases from J, leaving 11 bases between. CDR3 in amino acids: CASSLQSGSSYEQYF. CDR3 DNA sequence: TGTGCCAGCAGTTTACAGTCCGGGAGCTCCTACGAGCAGTACTTC.

This clonotype was observed a handful of times. In DNA form, the CDR3 reads TGCAGTGCTAGCTGGCCGGGCGGCGGGAACACTGAAGCTTTCTTT. Amino acid sequence: CSASWPGGGNTEAFF. V usage is TRBV20-1 and J usage is TRBJ1-1; D remains unclear. Trimming took 3 bases from V and 1 from J, leaving 15 bases between them. CDR1 is DFQATT, CDR2 SNEGSKA, per germline (reference sequence). The CDR3 loop spans 15 amino acids.

The chain couples TRBV20-1 to TRBJ2-7; TRBD2 matches 13 bases. V shed 6 bases, J shed 0 bases, and the junction held 5 bases outside the gene matches. This CDR3 contains 15 residues. Germline V gene data show CDR1 as DFQATT and CDR2 as SNEGSKA (reference sequence). Here the CDR3 DNA reads TGCAGTGCCACCACTAGCGGGAGGGCCTCCTACGAGCAGTACTTC. It is translated as CSATTSGRASYEQYF.